This TCR beta chain was sequenced in a study of cytomegalovirus exposure and HLA in healthy donors. Worth noting for this clone: Antigen unknown.

Germline CDR1 is SGHTA and CDR2 is FQGNSA. With 3 bases removed from V and 5 bases from J, the gap between germline ends came to 10 bases. CDR3 size: 14 residues. The PCR was carried out with 60 Vbeta primers and 13 Jbeta primers. Sequencing used immunoSEQ multiplex PCR; TCRdb keeps in-frame clones, though not all of them. The sample has roughly 140,000 clones, around 80% seen once. Study-level points and caveats: The study assumed roughly uniform donor sequencing depth for presence/absence analyses. In a later analysis, across HLA loci, associated TCR counts were highest for DRB1, lowest for HLA-C. From TCR beta sequences, most subjects' HLA-A and HLA-B alleles were reportedly predicted accurately. A later analysis reportedly found that, within productive TCRs, an Asian-associated ancestry cluster had fewer N-insertions than the mean observed across the roughly 700 donors.

This clonotype originated in a man aged 40-55 years in good health and CMV-seropositive. The specimen sequenced was PBMCs. The rearrangement joins TRBV7-2 to TRBJ1-4; possibly TRBD1 for D (5 bases). The CDR3 is CASSFLTENEKLFF. The CDR3 DNA follows: TGTGCCAGCAGCTTTTTGACAGAGAATGAAAAACTGTTTTTT.